Shown below are 3 T cell receptor beta chains from a single sample sequenced in a study of blood T cell repertoires in COVID-19. Sequenced by immunoSEQ multiplex PCR; TCRdb stores in-frame clones only, minus some. This table has approximately 330,000 clones, 65% to 90% appearing once. The source material was PBMCs or T cells enriched from blood (not recorded which). Receptors were obtained from a woman in her thirties or forties with acute COVID-19.

This clone has just one count. The gene calls are TRBV5-1 and TRBJ1-4, with D possibly matching TRBD1 (6 bases). Trimming left V 2 bases short and J 8 bases short, with 13 bases between. There are 14 residues in the CDR3. Germline V gives CDR1 SGHRS, CDR2 YFSETQ. The CDR3 region is CASSFDRKGEKLFF. CDR3 nucleotides: TGCGCCAGCAGCTTCGACAGGAAGGGGGAAAAACTGTTTTTT.

The chain joins TRBV9 to TRBJ1-1; 9 bases agree with TRBD1. The V gene's germline CDR1 is SGDLS and CDR2 YYNGEE. The length of the CDR3 is 15 residues. Trimming took 4 bases from V and 1 from J; bases not matched to a gene: 5. CDR3 residues: CASSPGDRANTEAFF. DNA for the CDR3: TGTGCCAGCAGCCCGGGGGACAGGGCGAACACTGAAGCTTTCTTT.

The V gene is TRBV3-1 (or the pseudogene TRBV3-2), the J gene TRBJ2-4; unclear D gene. The CDR3 runs to 16 residues. Germline CDR1 and CDR2: LGHDT and YNNKEL (reference sequence). The V end was cut by 3 bases, the J end by 1 base, with 13 bases between. For the CDR3, the DNA is TGTGCCAGCAGCCAGGTCGCAGACTCGGCCAAAAACATTCAGTACTTC. The encoded protein is CASSQVADSAKNIQYF.